This T cell receptor (beta chain) originates from a study of tumor-infiltrating lymphocytes in primary liver carcinoma (dated by TCRdb to 2016 to 2017). Looking at the study overall: Surgical resection was performed in China between November 2015 and early 2016 on about 5 patients with histopathologically diagnosed primary liver carcinoma. Of the five patients (three men and two women, aged 30 to 69 years), four had hepatocellular carcinoma and one had combined HCC and intrahepatic cholangiocarcinoma. The tumors of the five patients were staged as T1-T3 N0M0, with maximum diameters ranging from roughly 4 to 10 cm. Each sample produced about 3.65 to 8 million productive TCRbeta reads, and read depth showed no significant difference between tissue types. TCRbeta repertoire sequencing, expression microarrays and whole-exome sequencing were combined in the study across five regions of each liver tumor, with adjacent normal tissue and blood also included. TCRbeta repertoire sequencing covered roughly 35 specimens from 5 patients: roughly 25 tumor regions, 5 adjacent noncancerous liver tissues and 5 peripheral blood samples. Repertoires from technical replicates were highly reproducible, with mean shared-clone rates approximately 0.88 and correlation coefficients above 0.95.

The CDR3 sequence holds 16 residues, the cysteine and phenylalanine included. Only the CDR3 region is kept as DNA, spanning 48 bases read in frame from base 1. A distance of 15 bases separates the germline ends of V and J, which lose 1 base and 3 bases respectively. The germline V gene specifies LGHNA as CDR1 and YNFKEQ as CDR2. Starting from 500 to 650 ng total RNA, TCRbeta-specific cDNA was produced by reverse transcription with a constant-region primer and ProtoScript II reverse transcriptase. Three nested multiplex PCR rounds, following a slightly modified ARM-PCR procedure, were used to build the TCRbeta libraries. Each of the first two PCR rounds ran for approximately 10 cycles and used multiplex TRBV1-TRBV30 forward primers together with a Cbeta reverse primer. Sample barcodes and Illumina adapters were added in a final 25-cycle PCR using Deep VentR polymerase. Before sequencing, amplicons between 200 and 500 bp were purified from gel using a QIAquick gel extraction kit. TCRbeta amplicons were sequenced on an Illumina HiSeq 2500 with 250-bp paired-end reads. On the authors' methods: Reads were quality-trimmed with Trimmomatic v0.33, and paired reads were merged with FLASH v1.2.11 to recover full CDR3 sequences. V, D and J germline segments were assigned to the rearranged TCRbeta sequences using MiGEC v1.2.1b. Clonotype statistics, along with Shannon-Wiener diversity indices, were calculated using VDJtools v1.0.0. Except for diversity analysis, only each sample's 250 most abundant clonotypes were used in subsequent analyses to reduce sampling bias. TCRdb handled the public reads itself, with Q25 trimming in fastp and clone calling in MiXCR, and kept productive beta chains. Merged by CDR3 protein, the rows form single entries marked with the most common genes and DNA. V and J calls and clone size were set by TCRdb, not the authors. The sample table contains about 310,000 distinct CDR3 sequences; only one count was recorded for almost 60% of them. The ten biggest clones cover 15% to 20% of the sample.

Blood RNA was extracted from unsorted whole blood with TRIzol reagent; germline DNA came from the DNeasy Blood & Tissue kit. At the time of sampling, the patients had chronic HBV infection and had not received any treatment. Approximately 4 milliliters of peripheral blood were collected into K2EDTA tubes before surgery. Results the study describes overall, beyond this receptor: The study included only five patients, and the authors note findings should be validated in a larger study. Pairs of tumor regions showed greater repertoire overlap (mean roughly 35%) than tumor-adjacent pairs (roughly 17%) or tumor-blood pairs (approximately 15%), which is consistent with antigen-driven expansion. Because the samples were bulk and unsorted, CD4+ and CD8+ T cell repertoires could not be compared. Compared with blood, tumors had a significantly larger share of the repertoire taken up by the top 250 clones (p = 0.039). Only the TCR beta chain was sequenced, which likely underestimates true repertoire diversity because unpaired alpha chains were not captured.

Notes on this clonotype: No cognate antigen has been identified for it. No base quality values were provided; no much bigger clone lies one nucleotide off.

Sequenced input: peripheral blood. The receptor chain draws on TRBV4-2 and TRBJ1-2; the D gene is possibly TRBD1, with 5 bases matching. This receptor was identified in a woman under 40 with primary liver carcinoma and hepatitis B virus infection. The CDR3 region has the sequence CASSQAAGGSDYGYTF. The nucleotides are TGTGCCAGCAGCCAAGCCGCTGGGGGTAGCGACTATGGCTACACCTTC.